This TCR beta chain derives from a study of blood T cell repertoires in COVID-19. In the study overall: Material from acute and convalescent COVID-19 was sourced from the United States, Italy and Spain. The analysed material was cDNA or gDNA that came from T cells, B-cell-depleted T cells, or PBMCs.

V shed 7 bases and J shed 1 base, with 14 bases lying between them. The germline V gene has CDR1 LGHDT and CDR2 YNNKEL (reference sequence). The CDR3 has 15 amino acids. Seattle researchers signed up patients amid active infection and tracked them longitudinally. In the original analysis: Cell counts per sample came from amplifying reference gene primers. Sequencing was performed with immunoSEQ multiplex PCR; in TCRdb, only in-frame clones are kept and a portion is missing. Clone size and V and J calls were adopted from that table, with D and trimming inferred from the DNA. The sample yields 51,000 or so clones, about four fifths seen once.

V usage is TRBV3-1 (or the pseudogene TRBV3-2) and J usage is TRBJ1-5; tentative D call: TRBD1 (5 bases). Sample: peripheral blood. The receptor comes from a woman of 80 years or more with COVID-19, enrolled during active disease. The CDR3 reads CASKFGRESNQPQHF. CDR3 in DNA: TGTGCCAGCAAGTTCGGCAGGGAAAGCAATCAGCCCCAGCATTTT.